This T cell receptor (beta chain) was obtained from a study of blood T cell repertoires in COVID-19. CDR1 and CDR2 (germline): MDHEN, SYDVKM. The trim removed 4 bases at V and 0 bases at J, leaving 14 bases unmatched. The CDR3 sequence is 19 residues long. Seattle-derived patients entered the study during active infection and were followed longitudinally. The data were produced by immunoSEQ multiplex PCR, yet TCRdb's version contains in-frame clones alone and is incomplete. The data contain hundreds of thousands of clones, nearly 90% of them singletons. The sample comprised peripheral blood. The chain has TRBV28 and TRBJ1-5, with TRBD1 identical over 8 bases. This TCR came from a woman between 40 and 55 years old with COVID-19, enrolled during active disease. CDR3: CASSSLYRQGQYSNQPQHF. DNA for the CDR3: TGTGCCAGCAGTTCTCTCTACCGACAGGGGCAGTATAGCAATCAGCCCCAGCATTTT.